This T cell receptor (beta chain) appears in the sequencing data of a study of Ad26.COV2.S vaccination and SARS-CoV-2 variants. The assay was immunoSEQ multiplex PCR, and TCRdb's table has in-frame clones only and misses some. The table includes approximately 500,000 clones, around 88% detected once. This clone turned up a few times. Indicated treatment: about 20 received Ad26.COV2.S at low or high dose, single or two shots; roughly five received placebo; per-sample allocation not given. The samples date from day 63 after the first vaccine or placebo injection. An Ad26 vector that expressed Wuhan-strain SARS-CoV-2 spike constituted the vaccine. CDR3 length: 12 amino acids. Germline-derived CDR1 and CDR2 are KGHDR and SFDVKD. V was cut by 12 bases and J by 3 bases, with 14 bases left in between.

The receptor comes from a person between 18 and 59 years old who received the Ad26.COV2.S COVID-19 vaccine or a placebo. The material sequenced was peripheral blood, taken in a trial of Ad26.COV2.S vaccine versus placebo. The chain carries TRBV24-1 and TRBJ2-7; D is unclear. In DNA form, the CDR3 reads TGTGCCCAGTCCGAGCGTAGCTACGAGCAGTACTTC. Its protein product is CAQSERSYEQYF.